This TCR beta chain is drawn from a study of CD8 T cells in Susac syndrome. The germline V gene has CDR1 SGHTA and CDR2 FQGTGA. The CDR3 contains 15 residues. Trimming at V came to 5 bases and at J to 1 base, leaving 6 bases not matched to a gene. When the RNA was reverse transcribed, random hexamers were used with an input of about 0.5 to 1 ug. Multiplex immunoSEQ PCR targeted 54 Vbeta and 13 Jbeta TCR beta segments. TCRdb analysed the immunoSEQ multiplex PCR reads with MiXCR anew, one entry per CDR3 protein. The sample records around 190,000 distinct CDR3 sequences, approximately 93% being singletons. Sequencing of TCR beta drew on CD8+ and CD4+ T cells from blood. The CD8+ and CD4+ T cells were isolated magnetically using a negative isolation approach, whereas the TEMRA cells were enriched by FACS.

Sequencing was performed on CD4+ T cells from PBMCs. The TCR originated in a human donor in good health. V gene TRBV7-3 combines with J gene TRBJ1-1; 8 positions match TRBD1. The CDR3 sequence is CASSPSTGANTEAFF. The CDR3 DNA follows: TGTGCCAGCAGCCCTTCGACAGGGGCGAACACTGAAGCTTTCTTT.